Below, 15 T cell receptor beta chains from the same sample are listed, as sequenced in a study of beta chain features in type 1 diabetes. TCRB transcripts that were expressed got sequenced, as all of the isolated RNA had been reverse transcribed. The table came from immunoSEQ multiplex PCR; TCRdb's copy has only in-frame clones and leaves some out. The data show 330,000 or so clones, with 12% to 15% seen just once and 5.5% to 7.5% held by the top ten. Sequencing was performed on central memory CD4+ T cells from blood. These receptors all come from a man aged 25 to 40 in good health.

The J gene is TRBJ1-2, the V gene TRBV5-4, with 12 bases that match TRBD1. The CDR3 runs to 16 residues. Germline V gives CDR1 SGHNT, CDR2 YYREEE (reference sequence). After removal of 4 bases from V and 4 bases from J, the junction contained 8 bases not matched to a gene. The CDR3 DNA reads TGTGCCAGCAGCCCTCGGGACAGGGGGCCTGCCTATGGCTACACCTTC. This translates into CASSPRDRGPAYGYTF.

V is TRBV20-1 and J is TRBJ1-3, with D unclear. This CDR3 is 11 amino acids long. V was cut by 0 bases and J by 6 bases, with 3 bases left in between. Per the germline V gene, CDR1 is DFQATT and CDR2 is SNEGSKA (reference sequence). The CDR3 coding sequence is TGCAGTGCTAGAGATCAAAACACCATATATTTT. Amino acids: CSARDQNTIYF.

In DNA, the CDR3 is TGTGCCAGCAGCTTAAGAGGGTCGTATCAGCCCCAGCATTTT. Translated, it gives CASSLRGSYQPQHF. The rearrangement uses TRBV7-2 and TRBJ1-5, with D uncertain. Trimming cost V 2 bases and J 5 bases, with 10 bases left between them. Germline assignment: CDR1 SGHTA and CDR2 FQGNSA. This CDR3 comprises 14 residues.

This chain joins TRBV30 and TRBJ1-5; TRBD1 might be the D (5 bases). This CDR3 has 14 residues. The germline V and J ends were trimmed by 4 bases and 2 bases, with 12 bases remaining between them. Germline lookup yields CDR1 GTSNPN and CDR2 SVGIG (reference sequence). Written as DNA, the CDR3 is TGTGCCTGGAAGAGGCAGGGAGGCAATCAGCCCCAGCATTTT. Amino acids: CAWKRQGGNQPQHF.

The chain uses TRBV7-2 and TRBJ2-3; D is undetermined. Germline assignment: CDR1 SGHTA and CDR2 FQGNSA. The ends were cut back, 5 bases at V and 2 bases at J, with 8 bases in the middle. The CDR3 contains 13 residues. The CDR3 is CASSPYNTDTQYF. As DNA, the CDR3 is TGTGCCAGCAGCCCGTACAACACAGATACGCAGTATTTT.

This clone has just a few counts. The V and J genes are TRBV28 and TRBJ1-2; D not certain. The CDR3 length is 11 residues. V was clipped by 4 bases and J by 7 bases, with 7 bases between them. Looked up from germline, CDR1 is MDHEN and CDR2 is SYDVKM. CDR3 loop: CASSSPSGYTF. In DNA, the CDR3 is TGTGCCAGCAGTTCCCCGTCTGGCTACACCTTC.

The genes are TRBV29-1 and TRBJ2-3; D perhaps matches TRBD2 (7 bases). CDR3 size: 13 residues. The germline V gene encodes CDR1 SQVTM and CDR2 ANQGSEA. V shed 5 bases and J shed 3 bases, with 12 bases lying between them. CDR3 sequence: CSVPRGGTDTQYF. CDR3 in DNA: TGCAGCGTTCCCAGGGGAGGGACAGATACGCAGTATTTT.

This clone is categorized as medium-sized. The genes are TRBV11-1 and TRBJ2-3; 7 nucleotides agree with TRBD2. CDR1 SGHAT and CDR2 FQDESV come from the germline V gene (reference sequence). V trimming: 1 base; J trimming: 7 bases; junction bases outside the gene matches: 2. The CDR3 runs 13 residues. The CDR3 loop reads CASSLGTSNTQYF. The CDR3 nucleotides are TGTGCCAGCAGCTTAGGGACTAGTAATACGCAGTATTTT. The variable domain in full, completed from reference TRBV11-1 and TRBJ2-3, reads EAEVAQSPRYKITEKSQAVAFWCDPISGHATLYWYRQILGQGPELLVQFQDESVVDDSQLPKDRFSAERLKGVDSTLKIQPAELGDSAMYLCASSLGTSNTQYFGPGTRLTVL.

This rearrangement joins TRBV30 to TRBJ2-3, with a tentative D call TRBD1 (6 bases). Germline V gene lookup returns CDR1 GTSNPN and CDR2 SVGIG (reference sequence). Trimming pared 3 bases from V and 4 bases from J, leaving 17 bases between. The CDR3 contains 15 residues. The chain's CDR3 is CAWSPGSGVPDTQYF. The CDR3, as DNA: TGTGCCTGGAGCCCGGGATCAGGGGTCCCAGATACGCAGTATTTT.

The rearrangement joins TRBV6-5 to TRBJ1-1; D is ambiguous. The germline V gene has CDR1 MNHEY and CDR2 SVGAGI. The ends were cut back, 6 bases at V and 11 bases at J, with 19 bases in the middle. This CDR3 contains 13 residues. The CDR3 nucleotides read TGTGCCAGCAGCTCGCAAAGGGCCTATTGGGCTTTCTTT. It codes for CASSSQRAYWAFF.

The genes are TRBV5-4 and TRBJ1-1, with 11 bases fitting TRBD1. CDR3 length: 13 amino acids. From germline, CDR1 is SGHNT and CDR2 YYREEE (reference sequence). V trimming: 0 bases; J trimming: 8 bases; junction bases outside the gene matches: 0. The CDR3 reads CASSLGTGGEAFF. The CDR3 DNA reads TGTGCCAGCAGCTTGGGGACAGGGGGCGAAGCTTTCTTT.

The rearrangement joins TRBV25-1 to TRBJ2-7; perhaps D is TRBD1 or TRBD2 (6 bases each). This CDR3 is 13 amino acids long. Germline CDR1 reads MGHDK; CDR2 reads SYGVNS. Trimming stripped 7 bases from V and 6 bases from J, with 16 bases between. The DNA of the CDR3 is TGTGCCAGCATCCATACGGGGGCTGGCGAGCAGTACTTC. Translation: CASIHTGAGEQYF.

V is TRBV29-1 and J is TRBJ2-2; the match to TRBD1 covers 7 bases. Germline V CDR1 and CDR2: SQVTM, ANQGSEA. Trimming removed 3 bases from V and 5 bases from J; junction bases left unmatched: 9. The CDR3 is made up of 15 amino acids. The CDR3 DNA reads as TGCAGCGTTGAGAGTAGGCAGGGGGTGACCGGGGAGCTGTTTTTT. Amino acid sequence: CSVESRQGVTGELFF.

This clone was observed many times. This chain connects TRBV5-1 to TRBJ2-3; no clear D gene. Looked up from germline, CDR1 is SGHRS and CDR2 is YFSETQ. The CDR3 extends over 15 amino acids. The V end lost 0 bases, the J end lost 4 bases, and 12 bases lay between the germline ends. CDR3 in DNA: TGCGCCAGCAGCTTGGTTCGTGGCACCGCAGATACGCAGTATTTT. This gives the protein CASSLVRGTADTQYF.

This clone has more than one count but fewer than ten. In nucleotides, the CDR3 is TGTGCCAGCAGTCGTCAGGTTCGTCGGTACGAGCAGTACGTC. Its translation: CASSRQVRRYEQYV. This chain connects TRBV25-1 to TRBJ2-7; no definite D call. The CDR3 has 14 amino acids. The germline V and J ends were trimmed by 5 bases and 4 bases, with 15 bases remaining between them. Per germline, CDR1 MGHDK and CDR2 SYGVNS.